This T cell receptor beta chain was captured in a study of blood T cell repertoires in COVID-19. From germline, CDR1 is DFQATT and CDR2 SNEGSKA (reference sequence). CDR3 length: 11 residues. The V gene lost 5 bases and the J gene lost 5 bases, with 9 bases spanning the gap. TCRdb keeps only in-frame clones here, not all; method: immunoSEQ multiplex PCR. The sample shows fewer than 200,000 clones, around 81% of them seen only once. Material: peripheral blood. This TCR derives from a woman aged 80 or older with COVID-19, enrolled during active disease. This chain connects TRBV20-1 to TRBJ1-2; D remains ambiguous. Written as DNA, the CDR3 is TGCAGTGCTGGGAAGCGGTATGGCTACACCTTC. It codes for CSAGKRYGYTF.